A selection of T cell receptor beta chains follows, all from one sample in a study of CD8 T cells in ankylosing spondylitis. TCRdb re-analysed the 5' RACE reads in MiXCR, keeping a single row per CDR3 protein. Here the sample spans some 700,000 distinct CDR3 sequences, around 20% being singletons. Sequencing was performed on blood, either unsorted or a sorted T cell fraction (not recorded which). The source of these receptors is a male donor with ankylosing spondylitis. Both conserved end residues are part of each CDR3.

v_gene	CDR3aa
TRBV12-3/TRBV12-4	CASSLAGIQDTQYF
TRBV20-1	CSGFTSAEQYF
TRBV7-2	CASSHPGLAAAKNIQYF
TRBV6-1	CASIRSGNTEAFF
TRBV27	CASKPGTGGALSGANVLTF
TRBV5-1	CASSLAGPSSSYEQYF
TRBV29-1	CSVVRQGWTEAFF
TRBV29-1	CSVDLPPGEQYF
TRBV2	CASSGGGSSYNEQFF
TRBV3-1	CASSPRQGNFAKNIQYF
TRBV7-3	CASSATSRAADEQYF
TRBV6-1	CASSTLGGAVHEQYF
TRBV20-1	CSASTGGTGNTIYF
TRBV7-3	CASSWHRTSGSYTGELFF
TRBV6-2/TRBV6-3	CASSRTSGQLHLREQYF
TRBV5-6	CASSSRLAVSYNEQFF
TRBV7-6	CASSPTGTRGGELFF
TRBV28	CASTGSDRNTEAFF
TRBV5-5	CASSRLRQLNTEAFF
TRBV20-1	CSARDRRETQYF
TRBV29-1	CSVAGVGTSGTDTQYF
TRBV7-9	CASSPMRAGRENEQFF
TRBV7-8	CASSALAGGSSYNEQFF
TRBV2	CASGTSGGAVETQYF
TRBV5-6	CASSPGTGGSRQYF
TRBV7-9	CASSLALGGDYNEQFF
TRBV5-1	CASSSRTGGTDTQYF
TRBV6-1	CASSEPRSGNQPQHF
TRBV4-1	CASSQQSRDTQYF
TRBV20-1	CSAPTGAAFF
TRBV5-6	CASSPAETGRYNEQFF
TRBV4-2	CASSHDNKEADTQYF
TRBV27	CASRSPGAPTPLIF
TRBV29-1	CSAREGLNSPLHF
TRBV12-3/TRBV12-4	CASSSIADQETQYF
TRBV20-1	CSASPEGQVMNTEAFF
TRBV5-1	CASSEGPNVNTEAFF
TRBV12-3/TRBV12-4	CASSTGDGNTEAFF
TRBV12-3/TRBV12-4	CASTGTSGRKGTGELFF
TRBV5-1	CASSLGRGLAGVFTDTQYF
TRBV6-2/TRBV6-3	CATKSETQYF
TRBV12-3/TRBV12-4	CASSANRASPLHF
TRBV20-1	CSARDADPGTQYF
TRBV12-3/TRBV12-4	CASSTQGYEQYF
TRBV7-9	CASMKENEQFF
TRBV9	CASSGKFYRNEQFF
TRBV28	CASSGAGAGYEQYF
TRBV12-3/TRBV12-4	CASTGTPGGTGELFF
TRBV9	CASSATGVNSPLHF
TRBV9	CASTFGGENTEAFF
TRBV5-1	CASSLVAGSNEQFF
TRBV6-1	CASSEAALGGRNYGYTF
TRBV3-1	CASTRQGLDYGYTF
TRBV4-3	CASSPPGAGYQETQYF
TRBV6-1	CAGLDGAKNIQYF
TRBV28	CASSLSVGTSGGTDTQYF
TRBV20-1	CSASREVNTEAFF
TRBV3-1	CASRPGGSVGEQYF
TRBV9	CASSVGAISSYNEQFF
TRBV5-5	CASRDSTDAQFF